The rows below give T cell receptor beta chains drawn from one sample of a study of CD8+ T cells in alopecia areata. Assay used: immunoSEQ multiplex PCR; TCRdb lists only in-frame clones, some missing. The sample lists about 74,000 clones, over 25% seen once, with 14% to 15% in the top ten. The material sequenced was CD8+ T cells sorted from blood, taken at week 4, from a patient treated with tofacitinib. These receptor sequences come from a human donor with alopecia areata. The CDR3 runs from the conserved cysteine through the conserved F or W. The order of the fields is D gene, clone size, CDR3 length, J gene, V gene, CDR3 protein, CDR3 DNA. A D gene is named only where the DNA matches it firmly. Clone size, where shown, is once, few, many, or a class for clones that have expanded.

-,few,16,TRBJ1-1,TRBV4-3,CASSQGSSAGNTEAFF,TGCGCCAGCAGCCAGGGGTCATCGGCGGGGAACACTGAAGCTTTCTTT
-,-,10,TRBJ2-1,TRBV20-1,CSAGGPEQFF,TGCAGTGCCGGGGGGCCTGAGCAGTTCTTC
-,-,12,TRBJ2-7,TRBV29-1,CSVFDMTYEQYF,TGCAGCGTTTTCGACATGACCTACGAGCAGTACTTC
-,-,14,TRBJ2-3,TRBV29-1,CSVEGGSPGDTQYF,TGCAGCGTTGAAGGGGGCAGTCCGGGAGATACGCAGTATTTT
-,few,12,TRBJ2-1,TRBV10-3,CAIRQLRNEQFF,TGTGCCATCAGGCAACTACGCAATGAGCAGTTCTTC
-,-,15,TRBJ2-1,TRBV19,CASSPWDGSYNEQFF,TGTGCCAGTAGCCCCTGGGACGGCTCCTACAATGAGCAGTTCTTC
TRBD1,medium-sized,13,TRBJ1-1,TRBV27,CASTLTGGTEAFF,TGTGCCAGCACCCTCACAGGGGGCACTGAAGCTTTCTTT
-,few,14,TRBJ2-2,TRBV29-1,CSVPGPANTGELFF,TGCAGCGTTCCCGGACCGGCTAACACCGGGGAGCTGTTTTTT
TRBD1,-,14,TRBJ2-1,TRBV7-9,CASSSDREYNEQFF,TGTGCCAGCAGCTCGGACAGGGAATACAATGAGCAGTTCTTC
-,-,13,TRBJ2-3,TRBV13,CASSPQGADTQYF,TGTGCCAGCAGCCCCCAGGGTGCAGATACGCAGTATTTT
-,few,13,TRBJ2-1,TRBV6-4,CASSDVGGHEQFF,TGTGCCAGCAGTGACGTTGGAGGCCATGAGCAGTTCTTC
-,-,10,TRBJ2-3,TRBV29-1,CSVAPDTQYF,TGCAGCGTTGCCCCAGATACGCAGTATTTT
TRBD1,few,16,TRBJ1-2,TRBV29-1,CSVALGGGGESYGYTF,TGCAGCGTTGCTCTTGGGGGAGGGGGCGAGTCCTATGGCTACACCTTC
TRBD2,few,18,TRBJ2-3,TRBV7-9,CASSPIVGLAGEVDTQYF,TGTGCCAGCAGCCCCATCGTGGGTCTTGCGGGAGAAGTAGATACGCAGTATTTT
-,-,16,TRBJ1-2,TRBV29-1,CSVGLVREPLGDGYTF,TGCAGCGTTGGTTTAGTCAGGGAACCCTTAGGAGATGGCTACACCTTC
-,few,14,TRBJ2-7,TRBV27,CASSTRSSSYEQYF,TGTGCCAGCAGTACCCGATCGAGCTCCTACGAGCAGTACTTC
-,-,12,TRBJ1-5,TRBV15,CATRSGNQPQHF,TGTGCCACCAGGTCGGGGAATCAGCCCCAGCATTTT
-,-,16,TRBJ2-5,TRBV4-1,CASSQEGDGTQETQYF,TGCGCCAGCAGCCAAGAAGGGGACGGAACACAAGAGACCCAGTACTTC
-,-,11,TRBJ2-7,TRBV25-1,CASSEGYEQYF,TGTGCCAGCAGTGAGGGATACGAGCAGTACTTC
TRBD2,-,16,TRBJ2-7,TRBV28,CASSFPTSGGSYEQYF,TGTGCCAGCAGTTTCCCGACTAGCGGGGGGTCCTACGAGCAGTACTTC
-,-,14,TRBJ1-3,TRBV9,CASSEGGHPVTIYF,TGTGCCAGCAGCGAGGGGGGCCACCCCGTCACCATATATTTT
-,-,13,TRBJ2-7,TRBV29-1,CSVRPTGLYEQYF,TGCAGCGTCCGCCCCACGGGGCTATACGAGCAGTACTTC
TRBD2,-,14,TRBJ2-7,TRBV5-8,CASSLSSGNYEQYF,TGTGCCAGCAGCTTATCTAGCGGGAACTACGAGCAGTACTTC
-,few,12,TRBJ2-1,TRBV7-2,CASSLVKYEQFF,TGTGCCAGCAGCTTAGTTAAGTACGAGCAGTTCTTC
TRBD1,-,16,TRBJ2-3,TRBV4-3,CASSQDGEGATDTQYF,TGCGCCAGCAGCCAAGATGGTGAGGGGGCCACAGATACGCAGTATTTT
TRBD1,-,15,TRBJ2-7,TRBV6-1,CASSGPGQGTYEQYF,TGTGCCAGCAGTGGACCGGGACAGGGGACCTACGAGCAGTACTTC
-,-,14,TRBJ2-1,TRBV6-1,CASRTGLDYNEQFF,TGTGCCAGCAGAACCGGACTCGATTACAATGAGCAGTTCTTC
-,few,17,TRBJ1-5,TRBV4-1,CASSQEGYGQSNQPQHF,TGCGCCAGCAGCCAAGAGGGGTATGGGCAGTCAAATCAGCCCCAGCATTTT
-,few,12,TRBJ1-1,TRBV30,CAWSWSGPGAFF,TGTGCCTGGAGTTGGTCGGGACCAGGGGCTTTCTTT
-,few,13,TRBJ2-5,TRBV6-5,CASSYSRRETQYF,TGTGCCAGCAGTTACTCACGGCGGGAGACCCAGTACTTC
-,few,12,TRBJ2-2,TRBV29-1,CSVVGAAGELFF,TGCAGCGTCGTGGGGGCCGCCGGGGAGCTGTTTTTT
TRBD2,-,13,TRBJ2-1,TRBV19,CASSWREAGEQFF,TGTGCCAGTAGTTGGCGGGAGGCGGGTGAGCAGTTCTTC
-,-,14,TRBJ2-1,TRBV27,CASSLSQTYNEQFF,TGTGCCAGCAGTTTAAGCCAGACCTACAATGAGCAGTTCTTC
-,-,10,TRBJ2-7,TRBV20-1,CSAEQYEQYF,TGCAGTGCTGAACAGTACGAGCAGTACTTC
TRBD2,-,15,TRBJ2-1,TRBV15,CATSRVSGRRGEQFF,TGTGCCACCAGCAGGGTTAGCGGGAGAAGGGGTGAGCAGTTCTTC
-,-,12,TRBJ1-2,TRBV30,CACLQKNYGYTF,TGTGCCTGCCTCCAGAAAAACTATGGCTACACCTTC
-,-,13,TRBJ2-7,TRBV27,CASSLSRAYEQYF,TGTGCCAGCAGTTTATCACGCGCTTACGAGCAGTACTTC
-,-,13,TRBJ2-7,TRBV27,CASSLGHRYEQYF,TGTGCCAGCAGTTTGGGACACCGCTACGAGCAGTACTTC
TRBD1,-,14,TRBJ1-4,TRBV30,CAWSAGQGNEKLFF,TGTGCCTGGAGTGCGGGACAGGGGAATGAAAAACTGTTTTTT
TRBD2,-,15,TRBJ2-1,TRBV19,CASSIAPGGSNEQFF,TGTGCCAGTAGTATAGCCCCGGGGGGTAGCAATGAGCAGTTCTTC
-,few,14,TRBJ2-1,TRBV11-2,CASSLVNWGDEQFF,TGTGCCAGCAGCTTAGTGAATTGGGGGGATGAGCAGTTCTTC
TRBD2,once,14,TRBJ2-7,TRBV6-5,CASSYGLAGYEQYF,TGTGCCAGCAGTTACGGGTTAGCGGGATACGAGCAGTACTTC
-,-,14,TRBJ1-5,TRBV7-9,CASSLGNSYQPQHF,TGTGCCAGCAGCCTCGGGAACTCTTATCAGCCCCAGCATTTT
TRBD1,-,15,TRBJ1-5,TRBV6-5,CASSQDRGDRQPQHF,TGTGCCAGCAGCCAGGACAGGGGGGATCGTCAGCCCCAGCATTTT
-,-,16,TRBJ1-1,TRBV4-3,CASSQDEGGANTEAFF,TGCGCCAGCAGCCAAGATGAAGGAGGAGCGAACACTGAAGCTTTCTTT
TRBD1,-,17,TRBJ2-5,TRBV27,CASSLRRDRGRGETQYF,TGTGCCAGCAGTTTACGACGGGACAGGGGGCGCGGGGAGACCCAGTACTTC
-,-,13,TRBJ2-7,TRBV29-1,CSVVRSNSYEQYF,TGCAGCGTTGTTAGGTCCAACTCCTACGAGCAGTACTTC
-,few,16,TRBJ2-3,TRBV29-1,CSVEGAAGGVTDTQYF,TGCAGCGTTGAAGGGGCGGCGGGTGGAGTAACAGATACGCAGTATTTT
-,few,12,TRBJ2-7,TRBV5-1,CASSLVRYEQYF,TGCGCCAGCAGCTTGGTGAGGTACGAGCAGTACTTC
-,few,11,TRBJ1-1,TRBV29-1,CSGYSFAEAFF,TGCAGCGGCTACAGTTTCGCTGAAGCTTTCTTT
TRBD1,few,12,TRBJ2-2,TRBV27,CASSQGVRELFF,TGTGCCAGCAGCCAGGGGGTTCGGGAGCTGTTTTTT